Below are 26 T cell receptor beta chains sequenced from a single sample in a study of OX40 agonist ivuxolimab in advanced cancers. The data were produced by immunoSEQ multiplex PCR, yet TCRdb's version contains in-frame clones alone and is incomplete. This table has about 61,000 clones, about 90% appearing once. Sequences were derived from CD4+ or CD8+ T cells sorted from blood, sampled in a trial of the OX40 agonist ivuxolimab. These receptors were taken from an adult with an advanced solid tumor such as melanoma, head and neck, liver or kidney cancer.

The chain carries TRBV28 and TRBJ2-7; D is uncertain. Looked up from germline, CDR1 is MDHEN and CDR2 is SYDVKM. The V end was cut by 3 bases, the J end by 3 bases, with 6 bases between. The CDR3 consists of 12 residues. The DNA for the CDR3 is TGTGCCAGCAGTTTTGCCCGCTACGAGCAGTACTTC. Translated: CASSFARYEQYF. The entire variable domain, with the rest obtained from reference TRBV28 and TRBJ2-7, is as follows: DVKVTQSSRYLVKRTGEKVFLECVQDMDHENMFWYRQDPGLGLRLIYFSYDVKMKEKGDIPEGYSVSREKKERFSLILESASTNQTSMYLCASSFARYEQYFGPGTRLTVT.

The V gene is TRBV19, the J gene TRBJ1-1; D perhaps matches TRBD1 (6 bases). V shed 3 bases and J shed 1 base, with 9 bases lying between them. Germline V gene sequence: CDR1 LNHDA, CDR2 SQIVND (reference sequence). The CDR3 length is 14 residues. CDR3 nucleotides: TGTGCCAGTAGTATCGAGACAGGGAACACTGAAGCTTTCTTT. Protein: CASSIETGNTEAFF.

Note on this clone: Additional DNA sequences in this sample encode the identical CDR3. The chain carries TRBV15 and TRBJ2-1; D not resolved. This CDR3 spans 13 amino acids. Germline assignment: CDR1 LNHNV and CDR2 YYDKDF (reference sequence). Trimming removed 0 bases from V and 4 bases from J, with 4 bases in between. CDR3 in amino acids: CATSRDSYNEQFF. In DNA, the CDR3 is TGTGCCACCAGCAGAGATTCTTACAATGAGCAGTTCTTC.

The chain uses TRBV5-5 and TRBJ2-3; 9 bases are shared with TRBD1. Losses at the gene ends were 6 bases for V and 6 bases for J; bases not matched to a gene: 2. CDR3 length equals 12 residues. The germline gives CDR1 SGHKS, CDR2 YYEKEE (reference sequence). CDR3 amino acids: CASIGQGDTQYF. In nucleotides, the CDR3 is TGTGCCAGCATAGGACAGGGGGATACGCAGTATTTT.

V and J are TRBV27 and TRBJ1-1; D unclear. Trimming took 6 bases from V and 6 from J, leaving 14 bases between them. The CDR3 is 13 amino acids. Germline V gene sequence: CDR1 MNHEY, CDR2 SMNVEV (reference sequence). The CDR3 coding sequence is TGTGCCAGCAGCACCCTAGAGAGGCCTGAAGCTTTCTTT. It codes for CASSTLERPEAFF.

The genes are TRBV4-3 and TRBJ2-2; a weak D match, TRBD1 (5 bases). V was cut by 0 bases and J by 3 bases, with 11 bases left in between. The length of the CDR3 is 16 residues. Per the germline V gene, CDR1 is LGHNA and CDR2 is YSLEER. CDR3: CASSQDGAEHTGELFF. CDR3 sequence (DNA): TGCGCCAGCAGCCAAGATGGGGCGGAGCACACCGGGGAGCTGTTTTTT.

The chain is built from TRBV5-1 and TRBJ2-3; 13 bases agree with TRBD2. CDR3 length: 16 residues. Germline trimming cut 4 bases from V and 2 bases from J; bases unmatched to any gene: 4. Germline V gives CDR1 SGHRS, CDR2 YFSETQ. The CDR3 is CASSLGTSGTTDTQYF. The CDR3, as DNA: TGCGCCAGCAGCCTCGGGACTAGCGGGACCACAGATACGCAGTATTTT.

The CDR3, as DNA: TGTGCCAGCAGTTTATCCGGACGGGTGAACACCGGGGAGCTGTTTTTT. Protein: CASSLSGRVNTGELFF. The V call is TRBV28, the J call TRBJ2-2; no clear D gene. From germline, CDR1 is MDHEN and CDR2 SYDVKM. The length of the CDR3 is 16 residues. V lost 1 base, J lost 1 base, and 10 bases lay in between.

The chain has TRBV4-1 and TRBJ1-2; 7 nucleotides agree with TRBD1. The CDR3 is 15 residues long. From germline, CDR1 is MGHRA and CDR2 YSYEKL. Unmatched junction bases numbered 10, after V lost 4 bases and J lost 5 bases. CDR3 amino acids: CASSLTYRGTYGYTF. DNA of the CDR3: TGCGCCAGCAGCCTAACTTACAGGGGTACGTATGGCTACACCTTC.

The table lists this clone with a count of one. In DNA form, the CDR3 reads TGTGCCAGCAGCTTAGGGGGTTGGAACACTGAAGCTTTCTTT. This sequence encodes CASSLGGWNTEAFF. The chain uses TRBV7-8 and TRBJ1-1, with D uncertain. CDR3 length: 14 amino acids. Germline V lookup: CDR1 SGHVS, CDR2 FQNEAQ. V lost 1 base and J 1 base, leaving 7 bases between the germline ends.

The gene calls are TRBV28 and TRBJ1-5, with a possible D match to TRBD1 (6 bases). V lost 10 bases and J 7 bases, leaving 17 bases between the germline ends. The CDR3 is 13 residues long. Germline CDR1 MDHEN, CDR2 SYDVKM. CDR3 in DNA: TGTGCCACCCTAGGGGGGTTAAACCAGCCCCAGCATTTT. Encoded protein: CATLGGLNQPQHF.

The table lists this clone with a count of one. V gene TRBV28 combines with J gene TRBJ1-5; tentatively, D is TRBD1 (5 bases). CDR3 length: 14 residues. Germline assignment: CDR1 MDHEN and CDR2 SYDVKM. V gave up 6 bases and J gave up 9 bases, with 18 bases separating them. The CDR3, as DNA: TGTGCCAGCAGGGGAGGGTTGGGACCGTGGCCCCAGCATTTT. Its translation is CASRGGLGPWPQHF.

The chain recombines TRBV30 with TRBJ1-6, with TRBD1 matching 7 bases. Germline values: CDR1 GTSNPN, CDR2 SVGIG (reference sequence). V lost 2 bases, J lost 4 bases, and 2 bases stayed unmatched. This CDR3 spans 14 amino acids. CDR3 bases: TGTGCCTGGAGTTTGACAGGGTATAATTCACCCCTCCACTTT. It codes for CAWSLTGYNSPLHF.

This clone occurred once. The chain links TRBV4-2 to TRBJ1-1, with D maybe TRBD1 (6 bases). CDR1 and CDR2 (germline): LGHNA, YNFKEQ. The ends were cut back, 1 base at V and 7 bases at J, with 25 bases in the middle. This CDR3 is built from 18 residues. CDR3 sequence: CASSQVFHHDRDTIEAFF. DNA for the CDR3: TGTGCCAGCAGCCAAGTTTTCCATCACGATCGGGACACAATTGAAGCTTTCTTT.

The chain uses TRBV4-2 and TRBJ2-1, with TRBD2 as a possible D gene (6 bases). In germline, CDR1 is LGHNA, CDR2 YNFKEQ. Trimming left V 3 bases short and J 1 base short, with 10 bases between. The CDR3 sequence is 15 residues long. Here the CDR3 reads CASSQASDSYNEQFF. As DNA, the CDR3 is TGTGCCAGCAGCCAGGCTAGCGATTCCTACAATGAGCAGTTCTTC.

The chain is built from TRBV19 and TRBJ1-2; D is undetermined. V lost 3 bases, J lost 6 bases, and 14 bases lay in between. Germline-derived CDR1 and CDR2 are LNHDA and SQIVND (reference sequence). The CDR3 is made up of 14 amino acids. Here the CDR3 reads CASSMWIATNGYTF. The CDR3 DNA is TGTGCCAGTAGTATGTGGATAGCGACGAATGGCTACACCTTC.

This clone occurred a few times. CDR3 sequence: CASSLEGLNTEAFF. As DNA, the CDR3 is TGTGCCAGCAGCTTGGAGGGTTTGAACACTGAAGCTTTCTTT. The V call is TRBV5-4, the J call TRBJ1-1; D is uncertain. V lost 0 bases, J lost 0 bases, and 6 bases lay in between. There are 14 residues in the CDR3. Germline V gives CDR1 SGHNT, CDR2 YYREEE (reference sequence). Complete variable domain (other parts from reference TRBV5-4 and TRBJ1-1): ETGVTQSPTHLIKTRGQQVTLRCSSQSGHNTVSWYQQALGQGPQFIFQYYREEENGRGNFPPRFSGLQFPNYSSELNVNALELDDSALYLCASSLEGLNTEAFFGQGTRLTVV.

This sequence joins TRBV28 and TRBJ1-4; weak D call: TRBD1 (5 bases). Germline CDR1 reads MDHEN; CDR2 reads SYDVKM. This CDR3 comprises 14 residues. With 3 bases removed from V and 7 bases from J, the gap between germline ends came to 12 bases. CDR3 nucleotide sequence: TGTGCCAGCAGTTTTGGGGGGGGTGGTGAAAAACTGTTTTTT. Its translation: CASSFGGGGEKLFF.

This sequence joins TRBV11-2 and TRBJ2-3; 7 nucleotides line up with TRBD2. The ends lost 5 bases at V and 8 bases at J; junction bases unmatched: 1. From germline, CDR1 is SGHAT and CDR2 FQNNGV. CDR3 length equals 11 residues. CDR3 in DNA: TGTGCCAGCAGCCCGGGGGGTACGCAGTATTTT. The encoded protein is CASSPGGTQYF.

The gene calls are TRBV4-3 and TRBJ2-6, with D possibly called TRBD1 or TRBD2 (6 bases each). Germline values: CDR1 LGHNA, CDR2 YSLEER. This CDR3 is 17 amino acids long. Trimming cost V 3 bases and J 1 base, with 13 bases left between them. The CDR3 DNA reads TGCGCCAGCAGCCAGGGAGTAGGGGGGTCTGGGGCCAACGTCCTGACTTTC. The encoded protein is CASSQGVGGSGANVLTF.

This chain uses TRBV27 with TRBJ1-5; D uncertain. V was clipped by 5 bases and J by 6 bases, with 8 bases between them. CDR1 is MNHEY and CDR2 is SMNVEV in the germline V gene (reference sequence). The CDR3 runs 12 residues. CDR3 DNA: TGTGCCAGCAGTCCTCGCGGTCAGCCCCAGCATTTT. Translation: CASSPRGQPQHF.

The genes are TRBV6-5 and TRBJ2-3; D remains ambiguous. The CDR3 is made up of 11 amino acids. Germline CDR1 reads MNHEY; CDR2 reads SVGAGI. Between the trimmed V and J ends, which lost 6 bases and 8 bases, there was a span of 9 bases. CDR3 protein: CASRAEGTQYF. The CDR3 bases are TGTGCCAGCAGGGCAGAAGGTACGCAGTATTTT.

This sequence joins TRBV28 and TRBJ2-7, with TRBD1 matching over 8 bases. The junction had 8 bases not matched to a gene; V was cut back by 7 bases and J by 3 bases. Per the germline V gene, CDR1 is MDHEN and CDR2 is SYDVKM. The CDR3 runs 14 residues. The CDR3 here is CASTLRDRSYEQYF. The DNA for the CDR3 is TGTGCCAGCACCCTCCGGGACAGGAGCTACGAGCAGTACTTC.

The chain employs TRBV9 and TRBJ2-3; 7 bases agree with TRBD2. With V trimmed by 3 bases and J by 2 bases, 6 bases remained unmatched. The CDR3 spans 15 residues. The germline gives CDR1 SGDLS, CDR2 YYNGEE. CDR3 sequence: CASSATGTITDTQYF. CDR3 coding DNA: TGTGCCAGCAGCGCCACGGGGACTATCACAGATACGCAGTATTTT. Full variable domain (rest looked up from reference TRBV9 and TRBJ2-3): DSGVTQTPKHLITATGQRVTLRCSPRSGDLSVYWYQQSLDQGLQFLIQYYNGEERAKGNILERFSAQQFPDLHSELNLSSLELGDSALYFCASSATGTITDTQYFGPGTRLTVL.

The rearrangement joins TRBV11-1 to TRBJ1-5; no clear D gene. This CDR3 has 15 residues. V gave up 4 bases and J gave up 5 bases, with 15 bases separating them. CDR1 is SGHAT, CDR2 FQDESV, per germline (reference sequence). The CDR3 DNA is TGTGCCAGCAGCTCCGTAGATTCAGGTGATCAGCCCCAGCATTTT. Translating it yields CASSSVDSGDQPQHF.

The CDR3 loop reads CASSQETSGTQDTQYF. CDR3 in DNA: TGCGCCAGCAGCCAAGAGACTAGCGGGACTCAAGATACGCAGTATTTT. V gene TRBV4-3 combines with J gene TRBJ2-3; 11 nucleotides align to TRBD2. J lost 5 bases, V lost 0 bases, and 4 bases had no gene match. This CDR3 region has 16 residues. Germline-derived CDR1 and CDR2 are LGHNA and YSLEER.